This T cell receptor beta chain came from a study of CD8+CD57+ T cells in acquired aplastic anemia. Study background: The mean DNA yield obtained from sorted CD4+ and CD8+ cells came to approximately 3.2 ug. Broader study findings: Patients had twenty-nine CD8+ CDR3 sequences in common with controls (the shared set).

As concerns this clonotype: Antigen: not known.

TCR beta VDJ and CDR3 were profiled, and genomic DNA was the template. From the reads, TCRdb called clonotypes with MiXCR, one entry per CDR3 protein. The repertoire holds 200,000 to 250,000 distinct CDR3 sequences, with over 60% as singletons. The CDR3 covers 12 residues. Germline V CDR1 and CDR2: MNHNS, SASEGT. V was shortened by 2 bases and J by 6 bases, with 5 bases between the two germline ends. The receptor was isolated from a human donor in good health. Sequenced input: sorted CD4+, CD8+, or CD8+CD57+ T cells (not recorded which) from PBMCs. The chain joins TRBV6-1 to TRBJ2-1; D gene unclear. This CDR3 reads CASSETFNEQFF. The CDR3 DNA sequence: TGTGCCAGCAGTGAAACTTTCAATGAGCAGTTCTTC.